The next 13 T cell receptor beta chains were all read from a single sample in a study of beta chain features in type 1 diabetes. The entirety of the isolated RNA underwent reverse transcription, so expressed TCRB transcripts were sequenced. The method was immunoSEQ multiplex PCR; TCRdb's version includes in-frame clones alone and lacks a portion of them. Of roughly 150,000 clones in the sample, around 9% were seen once. Regarding the study as a whole: Shorter TCRB CDR3s, moderately but significantly so, were found in Type 1 diabetes patients in all four CD4+ subsets.

No antigen has been assigned to these receptors. Sequencing was carried out using central memory CD4+ T cells from blood. These receptor sequences come from a young woman with type 1 diabetes.

This clone has a handful of counts. The CDR3 spells CASSLWLAGGKQFF. For the CDR3, the DNA is TGTGCCAGCAGCTTGTGGCTAGCGGGAGGGAAGCAGTTCTTC. The chain uses TRBV5-4 and TRBJ2-1; 12 nucleotides agree with TRBD2. This CDR3 has 14 amino acids. The ends lost 1 base at V and 11 bases at J; junction bases unmatched: 4. Germline values: CDR1 SGHNT, CDR2 YYREEE (reference sequence).

The chain uses TRBV2 and TRBJ2-6, with a possible D match to TRBD2 (5 bases). The germline CDR1 and CDR2 sequences are SNHLY and FYNNEI. The CDR3 spans 18 residues. V lost 7 bases and J lost 0, with 19 bases in between. The DNA for the CDR3 is TGTGCCAGCAATAAAGAGGGCAGTCTCCTCTCTGGGGCCAACGTCCTGACTTTC. Translating it yields CASNKEGSLLSGANVLTF.

This clone was seen a handful of times. The rearrangement joins TRBV5-1 to TRBJ2-5; 12 nucleotides agree with TRBD1. CDR3 size: 16 residues. CDR1 SGHRS and CDR2 YFSETQ come from the germline V gene. With 2 bases clipped from V and 4 bases from J, the junction kept 6 bases outside the gene matches. The CDR3 region is CASSLLGQGATETQYF. CDR3 nucleotides: TGCGCCAGCAGCTTACTGGGACAGGGGGCCACAGAGACCCAGTACTTC.

This chain joins TRBV27 and TRBJ2-3, with 9 bases aligning to TRBD2. CDR1 is MNHEY, CDR2 SMNVEV, per germline (reference sequence). With 4 bases clipped from V and 2 bases from J, the junction kept 10 bases outside the gene matches. The CDR3 sequence is 17 residues long. The CDR3 protein is CASSSLAGEPNTDTQYF. DNA for the CDR3: TGTGCCAGCAGTTCCTTAGCGGGGGAGCCTAACACAGATACGCAGTATTTT.

The gene calls are TRBV10-3 and TRBJ2-3; D is undetermined. Germline-derived CDR1 and CDR2 are ENHRY and SYGVKD. The CDR3 runs to 12 residues. V was pared by 3 bases and J by 3 bases, with 4 bases between. This CDR3 is CAISESTDTQYF. The CDR3 DNA reads as TGTGCCATCAGTGAATCGACAGATACGCAGTATTTT.

The chain recombines TRBV6-6 with TRBJ1-3; D unresolved. The V gene's germline CDR1 is MNHNY and CDR2 SVGAGI (reference sequence). This CDR3 has 12 residues. The V and J ends lost 8 bases and 2 bases respectively, with 7 bases between them. The CDR3 is CASSVAGNTIYF. The CDR3 DNA sequence: TGTGCCAGCTCCGTTGCTGGAAACACCATATATTTT.

The sample holds one count of this clone. The rearrangement links TRBV7-2 to TRBJ2-1; weak D call: TRBD1 (5 bases). The V and J ends lost 4 bases and 9 bases respectively, with 7 bases between them. Germline lookup yields CDR1 SGHTA and CDR2 FQGNSA. The CDR3 has 11 residues. The CDR3 sequence is CASSSQGEQFF. In DNA, the CDR3 is TGTGCCAGCAGCTCCCAGGGTGAGCAGTTCTTC.

The chain couples TRBV4-1 to TRBJ1-2, with 11 nucleotides matching TRBD1. V dropped 1 base and J dropped 3; count of bases not matched to a gene: 1. The germline gives CDR1 MGHRA, CDR2 YSYEKL. The CDR3 sequence is 15 residues long. The CDR3 sequence is CASSQGTGGDYGYTF. The DNA for the CDR3 is TGCGCCAGCAGCCAAGGGACAGGGGGCGACTATGGCTACACCTTC.

CDR3 amino acids: CASSLTGGTEAFF. CDR3 nucleotide sequence: TGTGCCAGCAGTCTTACAGGGGGCACTGAAGCTTTCTTT. The chain has TRBV6-6 and TRBJ1-1; 8 bases are a match to TRBD1. The CDR3 has 13 residues. Germline CDR1 is MNHNY and CDR2 is SVGAGI (reference sequence). The V gene end was trimmed by 5 bases and the J gene end by 4 bases; junction bases not matched to a gene: 3.

This chain uses TRBV5-1 with TRBJ1-2, with D possibly being TRBD1 (5 bases). The V gene lost 5 bases and the J gene lost 5 bases, with 13 bases spanning the gap. Per the germline V gene, CDR1 is SGHRS and CDR2 is YFSETQ. The CDR3 sequence is 13 residues long. CDR3 nucleotides: TGCGCCAGCAGGGCGACAGACGGGTATGGCTACACCTTC. Translation: CASRATDGYGYTF.

This clone was found a few times. DNA of the CDR3: TGTGCCAGCAGTTACCGCCCGGGATCCACTGAAGCTTTCTTT. Protein product: CASSYRPGSTEAFF. This rearrangement joins TRBV6-5 to TRBJ1-1; D not resolved. Germline CDR1 and CDR2: MNHEY and SVGAGI. The length of the CDR3 is 14 residues. V lost 2 bases and J 4 bases, leaving 11 bases between the germline ends.

In this sample, this clone turned up a few times. The chain couples TRBV28 to TRBJ2-1; tentatively, D is TRBD1 (5 bases). Trimming shortened V by 3 bases and J by 3 bases, and 18 bases separated the two germline ends. CDR3 length: 17 residues. Germline lookup yields CDR1 MDHEN and CDR2 SYDVKM. This CDR3 is CASSLGYRAGIYNEQFF. CDR3 DNA sequence: TGTGCCAGCAGTTTGGGGTATAGAGCAGGGATCTACAATGAGCAGTTCTTC. The full variable domain, rest sourced from reference TRBV28 and TRBJ2-1, is DVKVTQSSRYLVKRTGEKVFLECVQDMDHENMFWYRQDPGLGLRLIYFSYDVKMKEKGDIPEGYSVSREKKERFSLILESASTNQTSMYLCASSLGYRAGIYNEQFFGPGTRLTVL.

CDR3 protein: CATSTLTSGGRNEQFF. Here the CDR3 DNA reads TGTGCCACCAGCACCCTTACCAGCGGGGGTCGGAATGAGCAGTTCTTC. V gene TRBV15 combines with J gene TRBJ2-1; 8 nucleotides align to TRBD2. The CDR3 has 16 residues. Per the germline V gene, CDR1 is LNHNV and CDR2 is YYDKDF (reference sequence). The junction had 12 bases not matched to a gene; V was cut back by 4 bases and J by 7 bases.